This TCR beta chain was retrieved from a study of identical twins. Template switching added a universal primer site; cDNA carried unique molecular identifiers. TCRdb redid the calling of the 5' RACE reads with MiXCR, one entry per CDR3 protein. The sample comprises hundreds of thousands of distinct CDR3 sequences, 8.5% to 9% of which are singletons, and around 0.98% rests with the top ten. This clonotype was counted ten times or more. These same records also appear under a second study, on yellow fever vaccine responses in identical twins.

Sequencing input: PBMCs. This TCR was sampled from a young woman in good health.

CDR3 loop: CASSPLYTEAFF. Written as DNA, the CDR3 is TGTGCCAGCAGTCCCCTATACACTGAAGCTTTCTTT. The chain has TRBV12-3 or TRBV12-4 and TRBJ1-1, with D unclear. Trimming left V 5 bases short and J 3 bases short, with 7 bases between. The CDR3 consists of 12 residues.